This is a list of T cell receptor beta chains from one sample in a study of cytomegalovirus exposure and HLA in healthy donors. The data were produced by immunoSEQ multiplex PCR, yet TCRdb's version contains in-frame clones alone and is incomplete. The sample records some 210,000 clones, about 85% being singletons. The sequenced sample was PBMCs. All receptors come from a woman aged 45-60 years in good health and CMV-seropositive. Each CDR3 is given with its conserved first and last residue. D genes are given only for firm matches. Clone size is shown for a subset of rows, as once, few, many or a class of expanded clone.

>NA|TRBV7-9|TRBJ1-2|once
CASSHPWGEYGYTF
TGTGCCAGCAGCCATCCGTGGGGGGAATATGGCTACACCTTC
>TRBD1|TRBV30|TRBJ1-2|NA
CAWSPGGSRGYTF
TGTGCCTGGAGTCCAGGGGGTTCAAGAGGCTACACCTTC
>TRBD1|TRBV9|TRBJ2-3|once
CASSVRKGGQDTQYF
TGTGCCAGCAGCGTAAGAAAAGGGGGCCAAGATACGCAGTATTTT
>NA|TRBV18|TRBJ1-2|NA
CASSTDRSGMVRTF
TGTGCCAGCTCAACCGACAGGTCGGGAATGGTGAGGACCTTC
>NA|TRBV5-6|TRBJ1-1|NA
CATGGHRVEDTEAFF
TGTGCCACGGGGGGGCACAGGGTCGAAGACACTGAAGCTTTCTTT
>NA|TRBV6-5|TRBJ2-3|NA
CASSRYPTGTDTQYF
TGTGCCAGCAGCAGATACCCCACAGGAACAGATACGCAGTATTTT
>TRBD1|TRBV4-1|TRBJ1-2|once
CASSPSGGRRGPSNYGYTF
TGCGCCAGCAGCCCTTCAGGGGGCAGAAGAGGGCCCTCTAACTATGGCTACACCTTC
>NA|TRBV13|TRBJ1-1|NA
CASSLGPGKGTEAFF
TGTGCCAGCAGCTTAGGACCAGGGAAGGGCACTGAAGCTTTCTTT
>NA|TRBV6-6|TRBJ1-1|few
CASSYPGRNTEAFF
TGTGCCAGCAGTTACCCAGGGCGGAACACTGAAGCTTTCTTT
>NA|TRBV5-1|TRBJ1-1|NA
CASSLEGTSNTEAFF
TGCGCCAGCAGCTTGGAAGGGACTTCGAACACTGAAGCTTTCTTT
>NA|TRBV5-4|TRBJ2-3|NA
CASSRGTRLGTLRAQYF
TGTGCCAGCAGCAGGGGGACCCGCTTGGGGACGCTCAGAGCGCAGTATTTT
>NA|TRBV7-2|TRBJ2-7|few
CASSSRTGNYEQYF
TGTGCCAGCAGCTCCCGGACCGGGAATTACGAGCAGTACTTC
>NA|TRBV7-9|TRBJ1-5|once
CSSSLSNQPQHF
TGTTCCAGCAGCTTATCTAATCAGCCCCAGCATTTT
>TRBD1|TRBV5-8|TRBJ1-1|NA
CASSLYRGPNTEAFF
TGTGCCAGCAGCCTGTACAGGGGACCGAACACTGAAGCTTTCTTT
>NA|TRBV7-2|TRBJ1-6|NA
CASSLVRGANNSPLHF
TGTGCCAGCAGCTTAGTACGGGGTGCAAATAATTCACCCCTCCACTTT
>TRBD1|TRBV18|TRBJ1-6|NA
CASSKDRVGNSPLHF
TGTGCCAGCTCAAAAGACAGGGTGGGCAATTCACCCCTCCACTTT
>TRBD1|TRBV7-3|TRBJ2-1|NA
CASSFGQATYNEQFF
TGTGCCAGCAGCTTTGGACAGGCGACCTACAATGAGCAGTTCTTC
>TRBD1|TRBV30|TRBJ2-5|NA
CAWTGVTGFGETQYF
TGTGCCTGGACCGGCGTGACAGGGTTCGGGGAGACCCAGTACTTC
>TRBD1|TRBV19|TRBJ1-2|NA
CASSIGRQGRFGYTF
TGTGCCAGTAGTATAGGAAGACAGGGACGTTTTGGCTACACCTTC
>TRBD2|TRBV27|TRBJ2-3|NA
CASRWGGKTDTQYF
TGTGCCAGCAGGTGGGGGGGAAAGACAGATACGCAGTATTTT
>NA|TRBV6-5|TRBJ2-2|NA
CAVRPGLHNTGELFF
TGTGCCGTCCGGCCGGGACTTCACAACACCGGGGAGCTGTTTTTT
>TRBD1|TRBV29-1|TRBJ2-3|NA
CSVQVGQGRTDTQYF
TGCAGCGTTCAAGTTGGACAGGGGCGAACAGATACGCAGTATTTT
>NA|TRBV6-5|TRBJ1-1|NA
CASSSQGTTEAFF
TGTGCCAGCAGTTCCCAGGGGACCACTGAAGCTTTCTTT
>TRBD2|TRBV13|TRBJ2-1|NA
CASSLGSLAGALSSYNEQFF
TGTGCCAGCAGCTTAGGTAGTCTAGCGGGGGCCCTAAGCTCCTACAATGAGCAGTTCTTC
>TRBD1|TRBV19|TRBJ2-3|NA
CASRQGTDTQYF
TGTGCCAGTAGACAGGGGACAGATACGCAGTATTTT
>TRBD1|TRBV15|TRBJ2-7|once
CATSRGGTGMNF
TGTGCCACCAGCAGAGGAGGGACAGGGATGAACTTC
>NA|TRBV6-5|TRBJ2-3|NA
CASSYSAGRGRDTQYF
TGTGCCAGCAGTTACTCGGCAGGCCGCGGGCGAGATACGCAGTATTTT
>NA|TRBV7-9|TRBJ1-2|NA
CASSAPAGSGNYGYTF
TGTGCCAGCAGCGCCCCAGCAGGGTCTGGGAACTATGGCTACACCTTC
>NA|TRBV5-5|TRBJ1-2|NA
CASSPYREPYGYTF
TGTGCCAGCAGCCCCTACAGGGAACCCTATGGCTACACCTTC
>TRBD1|TRBV5-1|TRBJ1-2|NA
CASSALEATGDEANYGYTF
TGCGCCAGCAGCGCGTTAGAGGCGACAGGGGACGAAGCTAACTATGGCTACACCTTC
>NA|TRBV19|TRBJ2-7|NA
CASSIIGERDYEQYF
TGTGCCAGTAGTATAATAGGGGAAAGAGACTACGAGCAGTACTTC
>NA|TRBV6-5|TRBJ1-1|NA
CASTTGSEAFF
TGTGCCAGCACTACAGGGTCTGAAGCTTTCTTT
>NA|TRBV6-5|TRBJ2-6|few
CASSYFSGSGANVLTF
TGTGCCAGCAGTTACTTTTCAGGGTCAGGGGCCAACGTCCTGACTTTC
>NA|TRBV2|TRBJ1-2|NA
CASSLTLSPYGYTF
TGTGCCAGCAGCCTAACTCTCTCTCCCTATGGCTACACCTTC
>NA|TRBV4-3|TRBJ1-2|few
CASSQVGLGTDYGYTF
TGCGCCAGCAGCCAAGTGGGACTCGGTACGGATTATGGCTACACCTTC
>NA|TRBV19|TRBJ2-3|NA
CASSFRGTDTQYF
TGTGCCAGTAGTTTCAGGGGCACAGATACGCAGTATTTT
>TRBD2|TRBV6-4|TRBJ2-6|NA
CASSDGAGGPSGANVLTF
TGTGCCAGCAGTGACGGGGCGGGGGGGCCTTCTGGGGCCAACGTCCTGACTTTC
>TRBD1|TRBV6-5|TRBJ2-1|NA
CASSLTGKVGSEQFF
TGTGCCAGCAGTCTGACAGGGAAGGTTGGGAGTGAGCAGTTCTTC
>NA|TRBV6-5|TRBJ1-6|NA
CATTRGDNNSPLHF
TGTGCCACAACCCGGGGGGATAATAATTCACCCCTCCACTTT
>TRBD1|TRBV7-3|TRBJ1-1|NA
CASSLGTAVGSEAFF
TGTGCCAGCAGCCTAGGGACAGCAGTTGGGTCTGAAGCTTTCTTT
>TRBD1|TRBV19|TRBJ1-2|once
CASTLDRRYGYTF
TGTGCCAGTACCCTGGACAGGAGGTATGGCTACACCTTC
>NA|TRBV5-4|TRBJ2-7|NA
CASSSPSSYEQYF
TGTGCCAGCAGCTCCCCGTCCTCCTACGAGCAGTACTTC
>TRBD2|TRBV7-9|TRBJ2-3|NA
CASSLDGAGATTDTQYF
TGTGCCAGCAGCTTAGACGGAGCGGGGGCTACCACAGATACGCAGTATTTT
>TRBD2|TRBV7-8|TRBJ2-2|NA
CASSLRTSGGRSTGELFF
TGTGCCAGCAGCTTACGCACTAGCGGGGGCCGTAGCACCGGGGAGCTGTTTTTT
>NA|TRBV5-1|TRBJ1-1|NA
CASSSRGNTEAFF
TGCGCCAGCAGCTCCAGGGGGAACACTGAAGCTTTCTTT
>NA|TRBV7-8|TRBJ2-3|NA
CASSTTEGRTDTQYF
TGTGCCAGCAGTACCACAGAGGGGAGGACAGATACGCAGTATTTT
>NA|TRBV19|TRBJ1-2|NA
CASNRQWSSYGYTF
TGTGCCAGTAATAGACAGTGGTCGTCCTATGGCTACACCTTC
>TRBD1|TRBV7-2|TRBJ2-7|NA
CASSRPGQGLYEQYF
TGTGCCAGCAGCAGACCGGGACAGGGTCTCTACGAGCAGTACTTC
>NA|TRBV19|TRBJ2-3|NA
CASSIWASGDTQYF
TGTGCCAGTAGTATTTGGGCCAGTGGGGATACGCAGTATTTT
>NA|TRBV2|TRBJ2-2|NA
CASRAFQGPGELFF
TGTGCCAGCAGAGCCTTCCAGGGTCCCGGGGAGCTGTTTTTT
>NA|TRBV6-6|TRBJ1-3|NA
CASSYGGAGGGNTIYF
TGTGCCAGCAGTTACGGAGGGGCGGGAGGCGGAAACACCATATATTTT
>NA|TRBV7-6|TRBJ1-6|NA
CASSLGVEDSPLHF
TGTGCCAGCAGCTTGGGAGTGGAGGATTCACCCCTCCACTTT
>TRBD2|TRBV28|TRBJ2-1|NA
CASSWGAGGGFNEQFF
TGTGCCAGCAGTTGGGGAGCGGGGGGGGGATTCAATGAGCAGTTCTTC
>TRBD2|TRBV5-4|TRBJ2-3|NA
CASSLAQRGLTDTQYF
TGTGCCAGCAGCTTGGCCCAGCGGGGGCTCACAGATACGCAGTATTTT